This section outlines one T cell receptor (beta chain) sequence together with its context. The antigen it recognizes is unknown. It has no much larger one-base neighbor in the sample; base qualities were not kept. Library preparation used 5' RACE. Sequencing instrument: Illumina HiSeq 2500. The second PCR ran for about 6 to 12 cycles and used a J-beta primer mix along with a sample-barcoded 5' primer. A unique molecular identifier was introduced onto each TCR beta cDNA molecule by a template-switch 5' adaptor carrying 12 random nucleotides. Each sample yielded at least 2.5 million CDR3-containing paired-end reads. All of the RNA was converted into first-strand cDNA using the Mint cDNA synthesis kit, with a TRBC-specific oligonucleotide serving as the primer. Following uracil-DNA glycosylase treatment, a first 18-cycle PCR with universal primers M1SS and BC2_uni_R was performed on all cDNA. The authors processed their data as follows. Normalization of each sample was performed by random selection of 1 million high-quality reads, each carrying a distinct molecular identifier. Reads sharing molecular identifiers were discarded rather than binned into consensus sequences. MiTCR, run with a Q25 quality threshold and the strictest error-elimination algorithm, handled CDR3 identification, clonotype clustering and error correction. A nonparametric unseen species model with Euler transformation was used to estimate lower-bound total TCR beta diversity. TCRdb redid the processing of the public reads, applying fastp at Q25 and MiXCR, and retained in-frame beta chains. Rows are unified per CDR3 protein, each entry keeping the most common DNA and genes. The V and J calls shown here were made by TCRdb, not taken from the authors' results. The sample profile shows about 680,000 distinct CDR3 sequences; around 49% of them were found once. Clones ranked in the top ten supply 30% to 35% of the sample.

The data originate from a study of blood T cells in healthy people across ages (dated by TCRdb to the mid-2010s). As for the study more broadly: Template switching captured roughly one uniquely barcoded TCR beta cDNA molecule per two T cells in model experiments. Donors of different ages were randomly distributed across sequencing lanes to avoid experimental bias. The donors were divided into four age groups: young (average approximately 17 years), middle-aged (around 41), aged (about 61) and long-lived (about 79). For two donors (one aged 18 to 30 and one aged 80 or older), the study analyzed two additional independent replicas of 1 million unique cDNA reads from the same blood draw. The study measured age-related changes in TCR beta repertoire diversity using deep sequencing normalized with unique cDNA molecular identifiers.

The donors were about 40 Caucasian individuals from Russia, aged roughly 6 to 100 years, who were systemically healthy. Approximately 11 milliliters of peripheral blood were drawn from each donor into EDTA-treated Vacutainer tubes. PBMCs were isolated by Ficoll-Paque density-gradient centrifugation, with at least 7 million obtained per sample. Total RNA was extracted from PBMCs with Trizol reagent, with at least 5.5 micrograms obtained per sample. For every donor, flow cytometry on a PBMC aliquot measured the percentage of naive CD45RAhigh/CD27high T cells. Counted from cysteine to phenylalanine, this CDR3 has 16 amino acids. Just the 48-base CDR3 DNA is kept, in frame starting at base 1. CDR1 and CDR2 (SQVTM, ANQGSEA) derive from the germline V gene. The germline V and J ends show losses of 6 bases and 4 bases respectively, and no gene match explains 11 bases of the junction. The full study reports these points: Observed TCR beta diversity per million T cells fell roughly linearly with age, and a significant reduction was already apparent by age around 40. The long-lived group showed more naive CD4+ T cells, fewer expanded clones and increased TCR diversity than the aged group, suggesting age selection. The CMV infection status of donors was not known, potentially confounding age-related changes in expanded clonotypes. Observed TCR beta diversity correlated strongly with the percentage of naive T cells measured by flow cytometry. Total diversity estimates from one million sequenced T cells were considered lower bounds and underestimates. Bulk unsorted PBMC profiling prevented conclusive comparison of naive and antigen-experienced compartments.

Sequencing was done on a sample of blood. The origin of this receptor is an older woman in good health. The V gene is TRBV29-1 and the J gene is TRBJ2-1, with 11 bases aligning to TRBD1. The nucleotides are TGCAGCGTGGGGGACAGGGGGTTTTCCCAGTACAATGAGCAGTTCTTC. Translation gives CSVGDRGFSQYNEQFF.